Detailed here is one T cell receptor beta chain. The antigen is not known. The data originate from a study of OX40 agonist ivuxolimab in advanced cancers. Study-level points and caveats: Partial responders at 0.1-3.0 mg/kg had among the lowest clonal expansion.

Clones were read by immunoSEQ multiplex PCR, and TCRdb kept only the in-frame ones, dropping some. The sample lists 100,000 to 150,000 clones, 80% to 95% occurring once. The length of the CDR3 is 16 residues. V was clipped by 0 bases and J by 5 bases; unmatched bases: 10. Germline CDR1 and CDR2: SGHDT and YYEEEE. This rearrangement joins TRBV5-6 to TRBJ1-1, with 7 bases lining up with TRBD1. This sample comprised CD4+ or CD8+ T cells sorted from blood, obtained in a trial of the OX40 agonist ivuxolimab. The clonotype originates from an adult with an advanced solid tumor such as melanoma, head and neck, liver or kidney cancer. This chain's CDR3 is CASSLVLPGGWTEAFF. The CDR3 nucleotides are TGTGCCAGCAGCTTGGTTTTGCCAGGGGGTTGGACTGAAGCTTTCTTT.